The sequence of this T cell receptor beta chain was determined in a study of human T cells and chemical hapten exposure. Of note for this clonotype: The antigen is unknown.

Whole-study findings and limits: Following DPC sensitization, TCRs present above 1 in 1000 frequency showed no change.

This CDR3 contains 14 residues. Germline CDR1 reads SGHTA; CDR2 reads FQGNSA. Trimming took off 9 bases at V and 1 base at J, with 15 bases between the two ends. Time point reported: patch test 1, 2 weeks after DPC sensitization. Treatment reported: therapeutic diphenylcyclopropenone sensitization with weekly scalp DPC. Via MiXCR, TCRdb re-called the RACE reads, giving one row per CDR3 protein. The sample includes approximately 340,000 distinct CDR3 sequences, roughly 6.9% of them seen just once. This receptor was identified in a young woman with alopecia areata. Some clones in this sample may be carry-over from other donors' samples. The sample in question was whole blood, obtained in connection with sensitization to the hapten diphenylcyclopropenone (DPC). This rearrangement joins TRBV7-2 to TRBJ1-2; no reliable D call. CDR3: CASPDGLINYGYTF. The CDR3 DNA is TGTGCCAGTCCGGACGGCCTGATTAACTATGGCTACACCTTC. The variable domain in full, completed from reference TRBV7-2 and TRBJ1-2, reads GAGVSQSPSNKVTEKGKDVELRCDPISGHTALYWYRQSLGQGLEFLIYFQGNSAPDKSGLPSDRFSAERTGGSVSTLTIQRTQQEDSAVYLCASPDGLINYGYTFGSGTRLTVV.